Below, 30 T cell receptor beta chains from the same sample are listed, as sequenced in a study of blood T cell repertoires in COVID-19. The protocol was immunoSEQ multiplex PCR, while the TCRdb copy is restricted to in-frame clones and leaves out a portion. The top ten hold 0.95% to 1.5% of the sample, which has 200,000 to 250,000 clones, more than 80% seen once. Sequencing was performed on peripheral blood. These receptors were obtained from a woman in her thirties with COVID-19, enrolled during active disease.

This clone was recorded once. Here the CDR3 reads CAWSAGVGYTF. DNA of the CDR3: TGTGCCTGGAGTGCGGGGGTTGGCTACACCTTC. The chain couples TRBV30 to TRBJ1-2, with TRBD1 as a possible D gene (5 bases). CDR3 length equals 11 residues. CDR1 is GTSNPN, CDR2 SVGIG, per germline (reference sequence). Trimming cost V 1 base and J 7 bases, with 7 bases left between them.

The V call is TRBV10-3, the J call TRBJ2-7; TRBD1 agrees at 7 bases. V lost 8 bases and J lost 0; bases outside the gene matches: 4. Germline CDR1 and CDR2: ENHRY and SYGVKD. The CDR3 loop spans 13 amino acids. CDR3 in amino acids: CAIGWDSSYEQYF. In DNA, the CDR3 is TGTGCCATCGGTTGGGACAGCTCCTACGAGCAGTACTTC.

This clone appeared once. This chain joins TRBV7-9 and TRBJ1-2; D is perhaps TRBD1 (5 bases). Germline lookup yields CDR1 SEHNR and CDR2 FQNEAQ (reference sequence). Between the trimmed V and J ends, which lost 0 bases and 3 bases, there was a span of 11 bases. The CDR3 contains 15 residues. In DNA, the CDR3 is TGTGCCAGCAGCTTAGCTGACAGCCATTACTATGGCTACACCTTC. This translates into CASSLADSHYYGYTF.

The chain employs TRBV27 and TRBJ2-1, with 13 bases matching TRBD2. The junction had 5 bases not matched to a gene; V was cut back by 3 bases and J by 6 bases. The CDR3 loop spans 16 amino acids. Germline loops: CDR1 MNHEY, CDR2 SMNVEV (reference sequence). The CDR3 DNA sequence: TGTGCCAGCAGTTTGTGGACTAGCGGGGGTATCAATGAGCAGTTCTTC. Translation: CASSLWTSGGINEQFF.

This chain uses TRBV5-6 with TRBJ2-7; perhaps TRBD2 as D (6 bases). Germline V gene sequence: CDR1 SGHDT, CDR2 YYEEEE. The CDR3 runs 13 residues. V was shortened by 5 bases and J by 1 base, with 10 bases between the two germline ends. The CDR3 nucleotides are TGTGCCAGCAGGGACTACCGATCCTACGAGCAGTACTTC. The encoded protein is CASRDYRSYEQYF. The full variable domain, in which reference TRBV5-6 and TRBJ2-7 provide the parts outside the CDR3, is DAGVTQSPTHLIKTRGQQVTLRCSPKSGHDTVSWYQQALGQGPQFIFQYYEEEERQRGNFPDRFSGHQFPNYSSELNVNALLLGDSALYLCASRDYRSYEQYFGPGTRLTVT.

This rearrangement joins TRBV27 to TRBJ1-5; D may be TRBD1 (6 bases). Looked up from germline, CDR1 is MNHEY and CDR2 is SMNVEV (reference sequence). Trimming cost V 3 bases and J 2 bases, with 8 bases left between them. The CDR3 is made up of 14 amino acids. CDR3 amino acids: CASSLNRGNQPQHF. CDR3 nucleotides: TGTGCCAGCAGTTTGAACAGGGGCAATCAGCCCCAGCATTTT.

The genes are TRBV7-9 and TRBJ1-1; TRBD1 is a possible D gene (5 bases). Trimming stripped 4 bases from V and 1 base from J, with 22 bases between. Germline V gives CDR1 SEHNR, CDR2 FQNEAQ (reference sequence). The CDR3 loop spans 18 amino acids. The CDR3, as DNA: TGTGCCAGCAGCTCGCAGGACTGGGGAGGGGATTCGAACACTGAAGCTTTCTTT. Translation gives CASSSQDWGGDSNTEAFF. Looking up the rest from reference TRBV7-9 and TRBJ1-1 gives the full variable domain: DTGVSQNPRHKITKRGQNVTFRCDPISEHNRLYWYRQTLGQGPEFLTYFQNEAQLEKSRLLSDRFSAERPKGSFSTLEIQRTEQGDSAMYLCASSSQDWGGDSNTEAFFGQGTRLTVV.

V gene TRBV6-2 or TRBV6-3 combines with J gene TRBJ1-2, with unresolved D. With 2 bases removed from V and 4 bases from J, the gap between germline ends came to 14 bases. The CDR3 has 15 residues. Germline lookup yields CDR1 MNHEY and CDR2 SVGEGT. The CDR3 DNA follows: TGTGCCAGCAGTTACCCGAGGCAGAGGTTCTATGGCTACACCTTC. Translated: CASSYPRQRFYGYTF.

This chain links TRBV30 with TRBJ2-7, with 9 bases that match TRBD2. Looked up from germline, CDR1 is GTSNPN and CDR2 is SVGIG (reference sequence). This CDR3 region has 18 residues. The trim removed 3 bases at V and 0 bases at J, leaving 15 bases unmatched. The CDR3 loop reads CAWSKPGRLAGSSYEQYF. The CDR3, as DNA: TGTGCCTGGAGCAAACCTGGGAGGCTAGCGGGGAGCTCCTACGAGCAGTACTTC.

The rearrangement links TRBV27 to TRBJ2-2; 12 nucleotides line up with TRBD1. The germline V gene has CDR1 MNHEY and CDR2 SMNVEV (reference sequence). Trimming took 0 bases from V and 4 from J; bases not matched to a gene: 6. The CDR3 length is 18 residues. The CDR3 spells CASSLSGTGGVSTGELFF. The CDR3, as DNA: TGTGCCAGCAGTTTATCCGGGACAGGGGGCGTCAGCACCGGGGAGCTGTTTTTT.

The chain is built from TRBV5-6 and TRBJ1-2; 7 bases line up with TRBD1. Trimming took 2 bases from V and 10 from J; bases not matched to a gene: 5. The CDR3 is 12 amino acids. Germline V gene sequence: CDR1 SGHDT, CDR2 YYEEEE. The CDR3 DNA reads TGTGCCAGCAGCTTTGGAGGGGGCGACTACACCTTC. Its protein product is CASSFGGGDYTF.

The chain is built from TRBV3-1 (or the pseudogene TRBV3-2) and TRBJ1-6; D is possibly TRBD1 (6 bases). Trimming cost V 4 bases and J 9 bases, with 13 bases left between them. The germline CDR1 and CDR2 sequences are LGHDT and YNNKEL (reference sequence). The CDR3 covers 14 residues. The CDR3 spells CASSLRTASSPLHF. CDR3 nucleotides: TGTGCCAGCAGCCTACGGACAGCATCTTCACCCCTCCACTTT.

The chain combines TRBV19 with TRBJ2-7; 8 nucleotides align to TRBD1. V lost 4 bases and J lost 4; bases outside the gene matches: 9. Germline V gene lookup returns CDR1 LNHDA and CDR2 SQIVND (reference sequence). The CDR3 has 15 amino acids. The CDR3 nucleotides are TGTGCCAGTAGTACCAGGACAGGGTACCAATACGAGCAGTACTTC. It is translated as CASSTRTGYQYEQYF. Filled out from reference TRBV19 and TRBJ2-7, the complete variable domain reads DGGITQSPKYLFRKEGQNVTLSCEQNLNHDAMYWYRQDPGQGLRLIYYSQIVNDFQKGDIAEGYSVSREKKESFPLTVTSAQKNPTAFYLCASSTRTGYQYEQYFGPGTRLTVT.

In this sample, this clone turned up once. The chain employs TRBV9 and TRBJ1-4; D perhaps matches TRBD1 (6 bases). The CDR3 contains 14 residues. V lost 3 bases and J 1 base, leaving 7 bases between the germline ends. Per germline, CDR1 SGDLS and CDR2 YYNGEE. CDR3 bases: TGTGCCAGCAGCGCGGGACAAACTAATGAAAAACTGTTTTTT. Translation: CASSAGQTNEKLFF.

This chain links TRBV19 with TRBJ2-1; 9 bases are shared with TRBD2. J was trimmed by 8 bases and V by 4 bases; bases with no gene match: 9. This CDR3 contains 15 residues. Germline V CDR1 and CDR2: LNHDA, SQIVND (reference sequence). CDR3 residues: CASSNAGGPEDEQFF. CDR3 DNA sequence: TGTGCCAGTAGTAACGCGGGAGGGCCGGAGGATGAGCAGTTCTTC.

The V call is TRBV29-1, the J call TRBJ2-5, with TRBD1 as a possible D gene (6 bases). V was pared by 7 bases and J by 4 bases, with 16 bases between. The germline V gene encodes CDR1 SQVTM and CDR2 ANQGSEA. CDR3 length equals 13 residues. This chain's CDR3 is CSADRSAGETQYF. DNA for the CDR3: TGCAGCGCCGACAGGTCAGCTGGAGAGACCCAGTACTTC.

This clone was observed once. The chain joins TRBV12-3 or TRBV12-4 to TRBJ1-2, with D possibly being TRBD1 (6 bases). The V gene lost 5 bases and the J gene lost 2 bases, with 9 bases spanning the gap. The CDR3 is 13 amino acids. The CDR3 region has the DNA TGTGCCAGCAGTGGACAGCTGAACTATGGCTACACCTTC. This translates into CASSGQLNYGYTF.

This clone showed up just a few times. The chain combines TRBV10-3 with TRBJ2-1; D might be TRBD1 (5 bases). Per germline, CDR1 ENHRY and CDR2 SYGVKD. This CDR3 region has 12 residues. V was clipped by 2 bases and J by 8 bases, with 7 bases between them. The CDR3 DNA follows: TGTGCCATCAGTGAGATGGGGCATGAGCAGTTCTTC. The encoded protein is CAISEMGHEQFF.

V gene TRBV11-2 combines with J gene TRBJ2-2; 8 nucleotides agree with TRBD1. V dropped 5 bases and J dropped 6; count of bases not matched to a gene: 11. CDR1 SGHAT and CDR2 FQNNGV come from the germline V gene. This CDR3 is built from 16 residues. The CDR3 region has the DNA TGTGCCAGCAGCGCCACAGGGGGATACCGCCCCGGGGAGCTGTTTTTT. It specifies CASSATGGYRPGELFF.

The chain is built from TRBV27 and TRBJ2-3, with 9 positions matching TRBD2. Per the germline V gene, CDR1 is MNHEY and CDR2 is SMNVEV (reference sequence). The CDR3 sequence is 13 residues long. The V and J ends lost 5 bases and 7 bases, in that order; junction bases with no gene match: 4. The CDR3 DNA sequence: TGTGCCAGCAGTCTTAGCGGGAGTCATACGCAGTATTTT. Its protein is CASSLSGSHTQYF.

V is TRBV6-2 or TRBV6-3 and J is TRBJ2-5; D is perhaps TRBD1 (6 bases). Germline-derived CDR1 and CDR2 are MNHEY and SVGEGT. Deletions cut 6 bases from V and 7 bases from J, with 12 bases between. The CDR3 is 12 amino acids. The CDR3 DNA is TGTGCCAGCAGCGTACAGGGCCTGACCCAGTACTTC. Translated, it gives CASSVQGLTQYF.

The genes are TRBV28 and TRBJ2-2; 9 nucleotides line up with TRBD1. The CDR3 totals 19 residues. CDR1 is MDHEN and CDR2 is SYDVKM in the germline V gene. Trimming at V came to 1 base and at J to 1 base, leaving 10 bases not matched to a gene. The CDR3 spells CASSLLGTGGGKNTGELFF. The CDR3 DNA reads TGTGCCAGCAGTTTATTGGGCACAGGGGGCGGAAAGAACACCGGGGAGCTGTTTTTT.

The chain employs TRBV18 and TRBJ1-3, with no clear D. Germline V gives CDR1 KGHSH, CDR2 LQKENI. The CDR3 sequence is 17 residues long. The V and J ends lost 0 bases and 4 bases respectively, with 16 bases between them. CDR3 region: CASSPPLSPRAGNTIYF. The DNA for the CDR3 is TGTGCCAGCTCACCACCCTTAAGCCCGAGAGCCGGAAACACCATATATTTT.

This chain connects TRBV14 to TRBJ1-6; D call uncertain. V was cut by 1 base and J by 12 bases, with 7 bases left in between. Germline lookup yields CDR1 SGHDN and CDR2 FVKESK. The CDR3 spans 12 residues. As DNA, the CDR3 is TGTGCCAGCAGCCAAGTATCCGGACCCCTCCACTTT. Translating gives CASSQVSGPLHF. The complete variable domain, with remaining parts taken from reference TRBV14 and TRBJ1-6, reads EAGVTQFPSHSVIEKGQTVTLRCDPISGHDNLYWYRRVMGKEIKFLLHFVKESKQDESGMPNNRFLAERTGGTYSTLKVQPAELEDSGVYFCASSQVSGPLHFGNGTRLTVT.

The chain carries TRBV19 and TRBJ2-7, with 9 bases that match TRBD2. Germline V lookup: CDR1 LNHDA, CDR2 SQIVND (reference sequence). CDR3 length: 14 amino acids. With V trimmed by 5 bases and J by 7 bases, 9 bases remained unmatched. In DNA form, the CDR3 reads TGTGCCAGTAGTTTTAGCGGGAGAGTGAGTGAGCAGTACTTC. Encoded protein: CASSFSGRVSEQYF.

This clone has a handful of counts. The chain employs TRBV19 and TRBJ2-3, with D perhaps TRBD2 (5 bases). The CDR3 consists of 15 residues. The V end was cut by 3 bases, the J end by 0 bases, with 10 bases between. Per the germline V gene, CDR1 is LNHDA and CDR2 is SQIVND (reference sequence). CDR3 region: CASSMTIMSTDTQYF. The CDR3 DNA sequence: TGTGCCAGTAGTATGACTATCATGAGCACAGATACGCAGTATTTT. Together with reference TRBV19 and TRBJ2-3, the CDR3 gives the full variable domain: DGGITQSPKYLFRKEGQNVTLSCEQNLNHDAMYWYRQDPGQGLRLIYYSQIVNDFQKGDIAEGYSVSREKKESFPLTVTSAQKNPTAFYLCASSMTIMSTDTQYFGPGTRLTVL.

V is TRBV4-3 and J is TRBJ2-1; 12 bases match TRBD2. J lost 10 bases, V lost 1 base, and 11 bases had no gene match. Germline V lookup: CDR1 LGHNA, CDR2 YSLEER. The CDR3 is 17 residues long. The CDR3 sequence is CASSQVRASGGAGEQFF. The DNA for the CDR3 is TGCGCCAGCAGCCAAGTTAGAGCTAGCGGGGGGGCCGGAGAGCAGTTCTTC.

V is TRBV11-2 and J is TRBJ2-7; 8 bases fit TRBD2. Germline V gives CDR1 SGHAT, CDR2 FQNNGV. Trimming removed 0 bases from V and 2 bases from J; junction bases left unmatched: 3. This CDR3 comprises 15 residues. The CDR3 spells CASSLDERGPYEQYF. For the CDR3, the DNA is TGTGCCAGCAGCTTAGACGAGCGGGGGCCCTACGAGCAGTACTTC.

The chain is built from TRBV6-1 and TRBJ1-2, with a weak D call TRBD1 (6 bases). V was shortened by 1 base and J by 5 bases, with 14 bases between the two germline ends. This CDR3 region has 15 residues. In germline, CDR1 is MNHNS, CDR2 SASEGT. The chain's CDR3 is CASSEGGWDKYGYTF. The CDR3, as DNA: TGTGCCAGCAGTGAAGGAGGATGGGACAAATATGGCTACACCTTC.

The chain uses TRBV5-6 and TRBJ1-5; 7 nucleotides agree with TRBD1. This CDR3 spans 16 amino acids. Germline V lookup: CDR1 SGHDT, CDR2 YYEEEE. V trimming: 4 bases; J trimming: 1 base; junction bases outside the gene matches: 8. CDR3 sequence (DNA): TGTGCCAGCAGCAAAGGGACAGATAGAAGCAATCAGCCCCAGCATTTT. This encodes CASSKGTDRSNQPQHF.